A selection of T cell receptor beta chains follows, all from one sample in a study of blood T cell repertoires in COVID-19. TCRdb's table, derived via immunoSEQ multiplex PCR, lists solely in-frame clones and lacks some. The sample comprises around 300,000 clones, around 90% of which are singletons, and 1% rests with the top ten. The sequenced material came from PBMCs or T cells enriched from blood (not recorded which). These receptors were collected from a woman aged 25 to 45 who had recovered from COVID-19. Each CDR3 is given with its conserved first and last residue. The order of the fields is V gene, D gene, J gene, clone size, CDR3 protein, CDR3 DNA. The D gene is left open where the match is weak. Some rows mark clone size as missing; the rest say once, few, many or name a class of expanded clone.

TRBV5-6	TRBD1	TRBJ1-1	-	CASSLSPGGTTEAFF	TGTGCCAGCAGCTTAAGCCCAGGGGGGACCACTGAAGCTTTCTTT
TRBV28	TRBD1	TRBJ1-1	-	CASRPPGTANTEAFF	TGTGCCAGCAGACCCCCCGGGACAGCGAACACTGAAGCTTTCTTT
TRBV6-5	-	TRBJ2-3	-	CASSYGTSSTDTQYF	TGTGCCAGCAGTTACGGGACTTCTAGCACAGATACGCAGTATTTT
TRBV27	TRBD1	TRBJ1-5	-	CASSLRGRQPQHF	TGTGCCAGCAGTTTAAGGGGGCGTCAGCCCCAGCATTTT
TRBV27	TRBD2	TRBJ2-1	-	CASTIHSGRSYNEQFF	TGTGCCAGCACTATTCATAGCGGGAGGTCCTACAATGAGCAGTTCTTC
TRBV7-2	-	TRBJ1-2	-	CASSLDAQKSASGYTF	TGTGCCAGCAGCTTAGACGCACAGAAGTCTGCTTCCGGCTACACCTTC
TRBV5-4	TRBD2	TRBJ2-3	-	CASSQGLAGETSTDTQYF	TGTGCCAGCAGCCAGGGACTAGCGGGAGAAACTAGCACAGATACGCAGTATTTT
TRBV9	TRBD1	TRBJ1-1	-	CASSAQGASTEAFF	TGTGCCAGCAGCGCCCAGGGGGCGTCCACTGAAGCTTTCTTT
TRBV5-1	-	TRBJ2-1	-	CASSLGVLSYNEQFF	TGCGCCAGCAGTTTAGGGGTCCTCTCCTACAATGAGCAGTTCTTC
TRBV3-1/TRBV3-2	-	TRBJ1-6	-	CASSQEGWGRYNSPLHF	TGTGCCAGCAGCCAAGAAGGGTGGGGGAGGTATAATTCACCCCTCCACTTT
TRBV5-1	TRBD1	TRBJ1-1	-	CASSLWGQGFTEAFF	TGCGCCAGCAGCCTCTGGGGACAGGGTTTCACTGAAGCTTTCTTT
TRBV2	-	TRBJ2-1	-	CASTPEGGDSYNEQFF	TGTGCCAGCACCCCCGAGGGGGGGGACTCCTACAATGAGCAGTTCTTC
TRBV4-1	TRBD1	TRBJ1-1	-	CASSQDSGGFALGALSTEAFF	TGCGCCAGCAGCCAAGATTCAGGGGGCTTCGCGCTTGGGGCTCTCTCTACTGAAGCTTTCTTT
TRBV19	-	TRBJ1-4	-	CASKRQESRSEKLFF	TGTGCCAGTAAACGACAGGAGAGTCGCAGTGAAAAACTGTTTTTT
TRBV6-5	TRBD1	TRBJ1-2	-	CASSPAQGAFNGYTF	TGTGCCAGCAGTCCAGCTCAGGGGGCGTTCAATGGCTACACCTTC
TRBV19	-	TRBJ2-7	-	CASSIVRQPYEQYF	TGTGCCAGTAGTATTGTGAGACAGCCATACGAGCAGTACTTC
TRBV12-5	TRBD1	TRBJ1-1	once	CASGLTQGGHTEAFF	TGTGCTAGTGGTTTAACACAGGGGGGGCACACTGAAGCTTTCTTT
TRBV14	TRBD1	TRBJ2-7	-	CASSQGQGWSYEQYF	TGTGCCAGCAGCCAAGGACAGGGATGGAGCTACGAGCAGTACTTC
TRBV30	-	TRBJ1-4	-	CAWSVQGPGTNEKLFF	TGTGCCTGGAGTGTACAGGGCCCAGGGACTAATGAAAAACTGTTTTTT
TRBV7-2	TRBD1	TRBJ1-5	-	CASSSGQGGSQPQHF	TGTGCCAGCAGCTCTGGACAGGGAGGTAGTCAGCCCCAGCATTTT
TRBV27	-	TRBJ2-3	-	CASSLSYTDTQYF	TGTGCCAGCAGTTTATCGTACACAGATACGCAGTATTTT
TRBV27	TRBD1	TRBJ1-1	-	CASSNSGQMNTEAFF	TGTGCCAGCAGTAACTCGGGACAGATGAACACTGAAGCTTTCTTT
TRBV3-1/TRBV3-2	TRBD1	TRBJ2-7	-	CASSLSLPDRGLGSAYEQYF	TGTGCCAGCAGCCTTTCCCTGCCGGACAGGGGCCTAGGTAGCGCCTACGAGCAGTACTTC
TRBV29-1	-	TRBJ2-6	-	CSVTTTRDPGANVLTF	TGCAGCGTTACCACGACAAGAGACCCGGGGGCCAACGTCCTGACTTTC
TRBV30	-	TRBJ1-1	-	CAWTEGRTEAFF	TGTGCCTGGACGGAGGGGAGGACTGAAGCTTTCTTT
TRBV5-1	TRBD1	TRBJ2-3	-	CASCYTGAATDTQYF	TGCGCCAGCTGCTATACAGGGGCGGCCACAGATACGCAGTATTTT
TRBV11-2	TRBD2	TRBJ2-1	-	CASSQTSGKARGQFF	TGTGCCAGCAGCCAGACTAGCGGGAAGGCACGGGGGCAGTTCTTC
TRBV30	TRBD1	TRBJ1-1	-	CAWRDRVTEAFF	TGTGCCTGGAGGGACAGGGTAACTGAAGCTTTCTTT
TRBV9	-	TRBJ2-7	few	CASSVGGWEFDEQYF	TGTGCCAGCAGCGTGGGGGGTTGGGAGTTTGACGAGCAGTACTTC